The TCR beta chain under discussion was sequenced for a study of T cells after yellow fever vaccination. Conversion of TCR transcripts into cDNA relied on 5'RACE template switching, which added a universal primer site and UMIs. One entry per CDR3 protein results from TCRdb running MiXCR on the 5' RACE reads. The sample contains some 560,000 distinct CDR3 sequences, 15% to 20% of which appear only once. This clonotype appeared a few times. Its target is not known. Findings of the study overall: Weaker overall was a secondary response that nonetheless peaked faster, on day 5 versus 15. The booster saw the reappearance of most primary-vaccination clones (roughly 96% CD4, 70% to 90% CD8). Only a small proportion of the clonotypes turned up in both the CD4 and the CD8 compartments, likely arising from convergent recombination.

Germline V gene lookup returns CDR1 SQVTM and CDR2 ANQGSEA. The length of the CDR3 is 12 residues. The sequence came from a man younger than 45 who received the YFV17D yellow fever vaccine. The specimen comprised PBMCs, sampled 15 days after the yellow fever booster vaccination. The chain couples TRBV29-1 to TRBJ2-5; no clear D. The DNA for the CDR3 is TGCACTGGGTCTCAGGTCGGGGAGACCCAGTACTTC. Translating it yields CTGSQVGETQYF. The whole variable domain, remainder taken from reference TRBV29-1 and TRBJ2-5, is SAVISQKPSRDICQRGTSLTIQCQVDSQVTMMFWYRQQPGQSLTLIATANQGSEATYESGFVIDKFPISRPNLTFSTLTVSNMSPEDSSIYLCTGSQVGETQYFGPGTRLLVL.